The 18 T cell receptor beta chains given below trace back to one sample, sequenced in a study of blood T cell repertoires in COVID-19. Assay: immunoSEQ multiplex PCR; the TCRdb copy retains only in-frame clones and omits some. The data show more than 150,000 clones, about 84% seen once. The sample was peripheral blood. These receptors all come from a human donor in a cohort sampled during active COVID-19.

J is TRBJ1-5 and V is TRBV5-6; 7 nucleotides match TRBD1. CDR3 length equals 18 residues. V shed 8 bases and J 2 bases; nucleotides not matched to a gene: 19. Germline assignment: CDR1 SGHDT and CDR2 YYEEEE. The DNA for the CDR3 is TGTGCCAGTCAGCTTTGGGCGGTAGGGGGCTATGGCAATCAGCCCCAGCATTTT. It codes for CASQLWAVGGYGNQPQHF.

The count of this clone is one. This chain joins TRBV19 and TRBJ2-7, with 9 bases that match TRBD2. Germline lookup yields CDR1 LNHDA and CDR2 SQIVND (reference sequence). V trimming: 10 bases; J trimming: 2 bases; junction bases outside the gene matches: 9. This CDR3 contains 14 residues. As DNA, the CDR3 is TGTGCCACTTCGCTTGGCGGGGGGGCCTACGAGCAGTACTTC. Its translation is CATSLGGGAYEQYF.

The table lists this clone with a count of one. The chain uses TRBV5-1 and TRBJ1-1, with D possibly TRBD1 on 5 matching bases. The CDR3 contains 16 residues. Trimming stripped 0 bases from V and 2 bases from J, with 14 bases between. Germline V gene sequence: CDR1 SGHRS, CDR2 YFSETQ. For the CDR3, the DNA is TGCGCCAGCAGCTTGGTTTTCGGGGGATCAAACACTGAAGCTTTCTTT. Translation gives CASSLVFGGSNTEAFF.

The V and J genes are TRBV7-9 and TRBJ1-2; weak D call: TRBD1 (5 bases). V lost 3 bases and J 4 bases, leaving 15 bases between the germline ends. Looked up from germline, CDR1 is SEHNR and CDR2 is FQNEAQ (reference sequence). The CDR3 has 15 residues. CDR3 sequence (DNA): TGTGCCAGCAGCTTTACCAGGGTAATGGGCTATGGCTACACCTTC. Amino acids: CASSFTRVMGYGYTF.

This clone was seen only a few times. The J gene is TRBJ2-7, the V gene TRBV11-2, with 9 positions matching TRBD1. CDR3 length: 14 residues. With 5 bases clipped from V and 6 bases from J, the junction kept 8 bases outside the gene matches. Germline V gene lookup returns CDR1 SGHAT and CDR2 FQNNGV. The CDR3: CASSPLTGGGEQYF. CDR3 DNA sequence: TGTGCCAGCAGCCCGTTGACAGGGGGGGGCGAGCAGTACTTC.

A few counts support this clone. V gene TRBV23-1 combines with J gene TRBJ2-7; TRBD1 aligns across 8 bases. TRBV23-1 is recorded as an ORF, its role being uncertain. Trimming cost V 6 bases and J 12 bases; bases outside gene matches: 25. This CDR3 contains 17 residues. The CDR3 DNA reads as TGCGCCAGCAGACATAAAACACCAGGACAGGGCGGCGTCGGGGGGTACTTC. Translated, it gives CASRHKTPGQGGVGGYF.

The chain carries TRBV6-5 and TRBJ1-1; a possible D gene is TRBD1 (6 bases). CDR1 and CDR2 from the germline V gene are MNHEY and SVGAGI. V was cut by 11 bases and J by 0 bases, with 13 bases left in between. There are 13 residues in the CDR3. The CDR3 DNA reads TGTGCCGTCCAAACAGGGCTGAACACTGAAGCTTTCTTT. Its protein product is CAVQTGLNTEAFF.

The chain joins TRBV3-1 (or the pseudogene TRBV3-2) to TRBJ1-1; perhaps TRBD1 as D (6 bases). The CDR3 length is 15 residues. Trimming took off 1 base at V and 11 bases at J, with 20 bases between the two ends. Germline CDR1 reads LGHDT; CDR2 reads YNNKEL (reference sequence). The CDR3 is CASSQGAGEASTAFF. CDR3 bases: TGTGCCAGCAGCCAAGGGGCAGGGGAAGCAAGTACGGCTTTCTTT.

This chain uses TRBV4-1 with TRBJ2-7; TRBD1 aligns across 9 bases. V lost 0 bases and J lost 5; bases outside the gene matches: 8. CDR1 is MGHRA and CDR2 is YSYEKL in the germline V gene. The length of the CDR3 is 16 residues. The CDR3 is CASSQDAGQGYDEQYF. CDR3 coding DNA: TGCGCCAGCAGCCAAGATGCGGGACAGGGATACGACGAGCAGTACTTC.

The rearrangement uses TRBV5-4 and TRBJ2-5; 11 bases line up with TRBD1. The CDR3 contains 15 residues. J lost 4 bases, V lost 4 bases, and 6 bases had no gene match. Germline V gene sequence: CDR1 SGHNT, CDR2 YYREEE (reference sequence). In nucleotides, the CDR3 is TGTGCCAGCAGCGGCCGGGACAGGGGGTTAGAGACCCAGTACTTC. This gives the protein CASSGRDRGLETQYF.

The chain employs TRBV2 and TRBJ1-2; TRBD1 aligns across 8 bases. CDR3 size: 12 residues. J was trimmed by 3 bases and V by 8 bases; bases with no gene match: 2. From germline, CDR1 is SNHLY and CDR2 FYNNEI. DNA of the CDR3: TGTGCCAGCCCGGACAGGGACTATGGCTACACCTTC. Translating gives CASPDRDYGYTF.

The chain has TRBV4-1 and TRBJ1-4; D is uncertain. CDR3 length equals 12 residues. Per the germline V gene, CDR1 is MGHRA and CDR2 is YSYEKL. Trimming removed 5 bases at V and 7 bases at J, with 8 bases between. The CDR3 nucleotides read TGCGCCAGCAGCTATGGCGGTGAAAAACTGTTTTTT. Protein sequence: CASSYGGEKLFF.

The gene calls are TRBV15 and TRBJ1-5; no clear D gene. V lost 1 base and J 0 bases, leaving 7 bases between the germline ends. The CDR3 length is 15 residues. Germline V gene data show CDR1 as LNHNV and CDR2 as YYDKDF (reference sequence). CDR3 bases: TGTGCCACCAGCAGAGCTCCCTTTAGCAATCAGCCCCAGCATTTT. Encoded protein: CATSRAPFSNQPQHF.

This chain uses TRBV7-9 with TRBJ2-1; D gene ambiguous. This CDR3 region has 11 residues. Trimming pared 2 bases from V and 10 bases from J, leaving 6 bases between. Per germline, CDR1 SEHNR and CDR2 FQNEAQ (reference sequence). The CDR3 nucleotides are TGTGCCAGCAGCTTATACGAGGAGCAGTTCTTC. Protein product: CASSLYEEQFF.

The chain's CDR3 is CASSLGRAYEQYF. The CDR3 DNA is TGTGCCAGCAGCCTGGGCAGGGCCTACGAGCAGTACTTC. This sequence joins TRBV14 and TRBJ2-7, with D possibly TRBD1 on 5 matching bases. Between the trimmed V and J ends, which lost 4 bases and 2 bases, there was a span of 9 bases. This CDR3 contains 13 residues. Germline V CDR1 and CDR2: SGHDN, FVKESK.

This clone is a singleton in its sample. V usage is TRBV3-1 (or the pseudogene TRBV3-2) and J usage is TRBJ2-5; 9 nucleotides line up with TRBD1. The CDR3 contains 15 residues. Germline-derived CDR1 and CDR2 are LGHDT and YNNKEL (reference sequence). Trimming removed 4 bases from V and 5 bases from J; junction bases left unmatched: 8. CDR3 residues: CASSRNRGRGETQYF. The CDR3 nucleotides read TGTGCCAGCAGCCGAAACAGGGGGCGCGGCGAGACCCAGTACTTC.

V is TRBV7-9 and J is TRBJ2-3; TRBD1 aligns across 7 bases. Germline assignment: CDR1 SEHNR and CDR2 FQNEAQ (reference sequence). The CDR3 is 15 residues long. J gave up 0 bases and V 3 bases, and 3 bases lay outside the gene matches. Here the CDR3 DNA reads TGTGCCAGCAGCTTGACAGGGTATAGCACAGATACGCAGTATTTT. It translates to CASSLTGYSTDTQYF.

The chain couples TRBV3-1 (or the pseudogene TRBV3-2) to TRBJ2-2, with D possibly matching TRBD2 (5 bases). The CDR3 sequence is 14 residues long. Germline assignment: CDR1 LGHDT and CDR2 YNNKEL (reference sequence). V lost 0 bases and J 7 bases, leaving 9 bases between the germline ends. The CDR3, as DNA: TGTGCCAGCAGCCAAGATACGGCGGGCGGGGAGCTGTTTTTT. It translates to CASSQDTAGGELFF.